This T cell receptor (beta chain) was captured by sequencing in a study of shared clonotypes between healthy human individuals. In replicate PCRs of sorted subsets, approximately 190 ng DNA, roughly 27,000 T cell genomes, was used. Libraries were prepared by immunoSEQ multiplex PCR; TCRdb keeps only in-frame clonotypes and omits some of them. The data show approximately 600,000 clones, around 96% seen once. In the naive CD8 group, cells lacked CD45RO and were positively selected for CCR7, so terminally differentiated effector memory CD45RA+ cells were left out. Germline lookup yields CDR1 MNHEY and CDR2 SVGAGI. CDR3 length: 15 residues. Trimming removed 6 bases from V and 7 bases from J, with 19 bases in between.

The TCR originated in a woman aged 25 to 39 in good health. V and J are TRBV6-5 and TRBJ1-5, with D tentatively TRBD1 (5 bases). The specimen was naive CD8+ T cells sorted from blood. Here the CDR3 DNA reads TGTGCCAGCAGGGCTCGGGGCACCACGGGGCAGCCCCAGCATTTT. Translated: CASRARGTTGQPQHF.